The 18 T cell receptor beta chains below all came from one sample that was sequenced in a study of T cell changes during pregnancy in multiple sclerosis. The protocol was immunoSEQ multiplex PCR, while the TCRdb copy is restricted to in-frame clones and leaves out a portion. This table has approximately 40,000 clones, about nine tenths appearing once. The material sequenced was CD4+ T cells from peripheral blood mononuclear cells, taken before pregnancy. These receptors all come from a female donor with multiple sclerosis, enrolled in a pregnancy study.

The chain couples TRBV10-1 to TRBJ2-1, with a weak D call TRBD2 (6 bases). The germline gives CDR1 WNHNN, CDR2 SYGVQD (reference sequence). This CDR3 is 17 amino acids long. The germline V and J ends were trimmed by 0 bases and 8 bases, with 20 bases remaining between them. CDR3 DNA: TGCGCCAGCAGTGAGTCGGAAGGCGGAGGGGCTGAAGATGAGCAGTTCTTC. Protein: CASSESEGGGAEDEQFF.

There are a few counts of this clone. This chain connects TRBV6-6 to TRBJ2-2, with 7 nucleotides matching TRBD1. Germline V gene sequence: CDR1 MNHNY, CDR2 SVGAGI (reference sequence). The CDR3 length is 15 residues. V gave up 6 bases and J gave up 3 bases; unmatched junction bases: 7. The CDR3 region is CASRLRDRDTGELFF. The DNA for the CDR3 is TGTGCCAGCAGGCTTCGGGACAGAGACACCGGGGAGCTGTTTTTT.

This CDR3 is CAPDQRALETYEQYF. CDR3 in DNA: TGCGCCCCCGACCAGCGGGCGCTCGAAACCTACGAGCAGTACTTC. The V and J genes are TRBV23-1 and TRBJ2-7; TRBD2 is a possible D gene (6 bases). TRBV23-1 is classed as an ORF, of uncertain function. The CDR3 contains 15 residues. V lost 11 bases and J lost 2, with 22 bases in between.

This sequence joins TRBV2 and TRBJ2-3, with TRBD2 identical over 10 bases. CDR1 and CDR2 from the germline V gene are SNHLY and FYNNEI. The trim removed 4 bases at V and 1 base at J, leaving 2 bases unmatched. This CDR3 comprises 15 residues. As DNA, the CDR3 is TGTGCCAGCAGTGGTACTAGCGGGGGCACAGATACGCAGTATTTT. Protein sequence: CASSGTSGGTDTQYF. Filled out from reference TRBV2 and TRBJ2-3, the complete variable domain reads EPEVTQTPSHQVTQMGQEVILRCVPISNHLYFYWYRQILGQKVEFLVSFYNNEISEKSEIFDDQFSVERPDGSNFTLKIRSTKLEDSAMYFCASSGTSGGTDTQYFGPGTRLTVL.

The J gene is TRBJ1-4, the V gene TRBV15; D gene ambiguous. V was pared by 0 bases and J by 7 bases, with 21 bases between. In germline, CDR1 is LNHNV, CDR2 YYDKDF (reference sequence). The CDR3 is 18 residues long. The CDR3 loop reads CATSRESTVLRPTEKLFF. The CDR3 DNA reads TGTGCCACCAGCAGAGAATCCACCGTCCTACGCCCCACTGAAAAACTGTTTTTT.

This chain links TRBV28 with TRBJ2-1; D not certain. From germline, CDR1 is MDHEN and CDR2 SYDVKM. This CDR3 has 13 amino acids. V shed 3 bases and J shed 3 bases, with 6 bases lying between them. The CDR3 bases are TGTGCCAGCAGTTTCACTGGCTACAATGAGCAGTTCTTC. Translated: CASSFTGYNEQFF. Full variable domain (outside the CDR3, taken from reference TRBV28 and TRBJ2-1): DVKVTQSSRYLVKRTGEKVFLECVQDMDHENMFWYRQDPGLGLRLIYFSYDVKMKEKGDIPEGYSVSREKKERFSLILESASTNQTSMYLCASSFTGYNEQFFGPGTRLTVL.

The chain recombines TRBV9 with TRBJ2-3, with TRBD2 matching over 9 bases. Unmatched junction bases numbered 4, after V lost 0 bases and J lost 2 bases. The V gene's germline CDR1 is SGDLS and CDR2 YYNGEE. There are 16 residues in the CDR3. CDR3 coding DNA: TGTGCCAGCAGCGTAGGGCTAGCGGGAAACACAGATACGCAGTATTTT. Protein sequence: CASSVGLAGNTDTQYF.

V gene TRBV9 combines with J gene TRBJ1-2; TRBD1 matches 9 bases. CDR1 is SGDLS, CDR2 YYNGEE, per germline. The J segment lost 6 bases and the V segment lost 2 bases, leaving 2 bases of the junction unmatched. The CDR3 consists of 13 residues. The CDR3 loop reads CASSVRTGDGYTF. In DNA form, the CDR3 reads TGTGCCAGCAGCGTCCGGACAGGGGATGGCTACACCTTC.

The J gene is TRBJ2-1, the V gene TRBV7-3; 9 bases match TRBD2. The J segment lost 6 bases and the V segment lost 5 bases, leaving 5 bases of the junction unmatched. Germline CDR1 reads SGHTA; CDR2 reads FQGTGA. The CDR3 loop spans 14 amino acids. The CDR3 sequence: CASSLAGSGNEQFF. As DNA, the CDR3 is TGTGCCAGCAGCCTAGCGGGGTCTGGCAATGAGCAGTTCTTC.

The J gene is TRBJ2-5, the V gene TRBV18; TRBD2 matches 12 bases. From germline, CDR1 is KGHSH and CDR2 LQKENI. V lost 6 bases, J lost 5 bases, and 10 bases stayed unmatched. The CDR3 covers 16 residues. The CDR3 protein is CASSRTSGATIETQYF. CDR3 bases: TGTGCCAGCTCTCGGACTAGCGGGGCAACAATCGAGACCCAGTACTTC.

The CDR3 DNA reads TGTGCCAGCAGCTTAGTCGCGGATAGCAATCAGCCCCAGCATTTT. Translating gives CASSLVADSNQPQHF. The chain couples TRBV7-2 to TRBJ1-5; D gene ambiguous. Germline loops: CDR1 SGHTA, CDR2 FQGNSA. V shed 1 base and J shed 0 bases, with 7 bases lying between them. CDR3 length: 15 amino acids.

For the CDR3, the DNA is TGTGCCAGCAGCCTATCTAGAAGAGGACAGGGTGTCTACAATGAGCAGTTCTTC. This sequence encodes CASSLSRRGQGVYNEQFF. The chain has TRBV9 and TRBJ2-1; 8 bases are shared with TRBD1. Unmatched junction bases numbered 15, after V lost 4 bases and J lost 3 bases. There are 18 residues in the CDR3. Germline CDR1 is SGDLS and CDR2 is YYNGEE.

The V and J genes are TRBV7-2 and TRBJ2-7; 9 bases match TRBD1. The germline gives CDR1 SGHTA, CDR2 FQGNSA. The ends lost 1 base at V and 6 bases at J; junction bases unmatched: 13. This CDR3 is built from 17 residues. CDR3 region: CASSLVPASLTGGEQYF. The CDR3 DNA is TGTGCCAGCAGCTTAGTTCCCGCCTCGCTGACAGGGGGCGAGCAGTACTTC. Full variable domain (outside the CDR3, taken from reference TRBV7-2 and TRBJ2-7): GAGVSQSPSNKVTEKGKDVELRCDPISGHTALYWYRQSLGQGLEFLIYFQGNSAPDKSGLPSDRFSAERTGGSVSTLTIQRTQQEDSAVYLCASSLVPASLTGGEQYFGPGTRLTVT.

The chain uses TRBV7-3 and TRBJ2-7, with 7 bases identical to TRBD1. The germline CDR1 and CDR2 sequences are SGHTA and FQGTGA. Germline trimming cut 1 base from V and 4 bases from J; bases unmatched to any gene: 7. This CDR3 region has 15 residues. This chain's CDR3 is CASSLSGTAPYEQYF. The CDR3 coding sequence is TGTGCCAGCAGCTTAAGTGGGACAGCCCCGTACGAGCAGTACTTC.

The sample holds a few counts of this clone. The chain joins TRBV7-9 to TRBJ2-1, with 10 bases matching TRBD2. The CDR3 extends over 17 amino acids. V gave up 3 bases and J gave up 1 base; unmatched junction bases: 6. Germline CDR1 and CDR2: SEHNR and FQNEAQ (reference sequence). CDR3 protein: CASSFPSGSWSYNEQFF. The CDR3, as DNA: TGTGCCAGCAGCTTCCCTAGCGGGAGTTGGTCCTACAATGAGCAGTTCTTC.

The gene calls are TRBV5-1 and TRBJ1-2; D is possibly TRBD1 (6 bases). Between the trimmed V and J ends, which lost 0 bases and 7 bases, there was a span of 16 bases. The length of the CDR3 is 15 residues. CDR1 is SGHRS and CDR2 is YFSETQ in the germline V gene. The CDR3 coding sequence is TGCGCCAGCAGCTTGGCCGTGGCAGGGGAAGGTGGCTACACCTTC. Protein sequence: CASSLAVAGEGGYTF.

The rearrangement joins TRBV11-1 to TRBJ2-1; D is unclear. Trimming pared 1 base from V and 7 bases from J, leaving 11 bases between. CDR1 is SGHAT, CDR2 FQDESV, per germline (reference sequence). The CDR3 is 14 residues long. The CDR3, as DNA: TGTGCCAGCAGCTTAGTGCGGTCAGTGAATGAGCAGTTCTTC. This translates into CASSLVRSVNEQFF.

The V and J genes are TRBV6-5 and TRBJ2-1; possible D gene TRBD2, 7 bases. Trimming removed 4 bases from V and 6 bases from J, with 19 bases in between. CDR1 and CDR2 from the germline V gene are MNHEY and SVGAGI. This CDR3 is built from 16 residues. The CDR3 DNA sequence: TGTGCCAGCAGTTGGAGGGGAGGGGGGGCCCGCAATGAGCAGTTCTTC. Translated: CASSWRGGGARNEQFF.